A single sample gave rise to the 13 T cell receptor beta chains below, sequenced in a study of OX40 agonist ivuxolimab in advanced cancers. The method was immunoSEQ multiplex PCR; TCRdb's version includes in-frame clones alone and lacks a portion of them. The sample has more than 85,000 clones; about 90% are singletons. This sample comprised CD4+ or CD8+ T cells sorted from blood, obtained in a trial of the OX40 agonist ivuxolimab. The receptors derive from an adult with an advanced solid tumor such as melanoma, head and neck, liver or kidney cancer.

The chain recombines TRBV11-3 with TRBJ1-2; D is perhaps TRBD1 (6 bases). CDR3 size: 17 residues. Germline lookup yields CDR1 SGHNT and CDR2 YENEEA. Trimming shortened V by 5 bases and J by 2 bases, and 21 bases separated the two germline ends. CDR3: CASSRGGTGKLNYGYTF. In nucleotides, the CDR3 is TGTGCCAGCAGCCGGGGGGGTACAGGGAAGCTCAACTATGGCTACACCTTC.

The V and J genes are TRBV11-2 and TRBJ1-5; D remains ambiguous. Trimming took 1 base from V and 1 from J, leaving 8 bases between them. CDR3 length: 15 residues. CDR1 is SGHAT, CDR2 FQNNGV, per germline. Here the CDR3 reads CASSLGIRSNQPQHF. In DNA form, the CDR3 reads TGTGCCAGCAGCTTAGGGATTCGGAGCAATCAGCCCCAGCATTTT.

This clone came up a few times. The V call is TRBV19, the J call TRBJ1-2, with 9 bases aligning to TRBD1. The CDR3 extends over 16 amino acids. J gave up 4 bases and V 6 bases, and 12 bases lay outside the gene matches. Germline V gene lookup returns CDR1 LNHDA and CDR2 SQIVND (reference sequence). Here the CDR3 DNA reads TGTGCCAGTAGGGAATCCGGTGGACAGGGGTTCTATGGCTACACCTTC. Amino acid sequence: CASRESGGQGFYGYTF.

The V gene is TRBV19, the J gene TRBJ2-2; D remains ambiguous. Trimming shortened V by 5 bases and J by 1 base, and 8 bases separated the two germline ends. This CDR3 has 14 residues. The germline gives CDR1 LNHDA, CDR2 SQIVND (reference sequence). The CDR3 DNA is TGTGCCAGTAGTCCTCCACGGAACACCGGGGAGCTGTTTTTT. Its protein product is CASSPPRNTGELFF. The entire variable domain, with the rest obtained from reference TRBV19 and TRBJ2-2, is as follows: DGGITQSPKYLFRKEGQNVTLSCEQNLNHDAMYWYRQDPGQGLRLIYYSQIVNDFQKGDIAEGYSVSREKKESFPLTVTSAQKNPTAFYLCASSPPRNTGELFFGEGSRLTVL.

Notes on this clone: The junction and the germline gene differ at one end; a read error may be behind it. The chain combines TRBV5-4 with TRBJ2-3; a possible D gene is TRBD2 (5 bases). Germline V gives CDR1 SGHNT, CDR2 YYREEE (reference sequence). This CDR3 has 15 amino acids. Here the CDR3 reads CASSLDQRPTDTQYF. The CDR3, as DNA: TGTGCCAGCAGTTTGGACCAGCGGCCCACAGATACGCAGTATTTT.

This clone occurred once. The chain couples TRBV12-2 to TRBJ1-1. TRBV12-2 is a documented pseudogene. There are 13 residues in the CDR3. This CDR3 reads CASRPAGNTEAFF. DNA for the CDR3: TGTGCAAGTCGCCCCGCTGGGAACACTGAAGCTTTCTTT.

J is TRBJ1-5 and V is TRBV9, with D perhaps TRBD1 (5 bases). V was clipped by 2 bases and J by 9 bases, with 12 bases between them. This CDR3 has 13 amino acids. CDR1 is SGDLS, CDR2 YYNGEE, per germline. DNA of the CDR3: TGTGCCAGCAGCGTCTCGGGGGGGACGCCCCAGCATTTT. Protein product: CASSVSGGTPQHF.

The CDR3 here is CASSQLGGATGELFF. The CDR3 coding sequence is TGTGCCAGCAGCCAGCTAGGCGGAGCCACCGGGGAGCTGTTTTTT. The genes are TRBV7-3 and TRBJ2-2; no definite D call. This CDR3 region has 15 residues. V was pared by 5 bases and J by 4 bases, with 14 bases between. The germline gives CDR1 SGHTA, CDR2 FQGTGA.

This rearrangement joins TRBV4-2 to TRBJ1-2; D unresolved. Per germline, CDR1 LGHNA and CDR2 YNFKEQ. This CDR3 is 13 amino acids long. Between the trimmed V and J ends, which lost 2 bases and 0 bases, there was a span of 4 bases. Written as DNA, the CDR3 is TGTGCCAGCAGCCAATCAGCTAACTATGGCTACACCTTC. It translates to CASSQSANYGYTF.

The V and J genes are TRBV7-3 and TRBJ2-1; 12 nucleotides agree with TRBD2. This CDR3 has 18 amino acids. In germline, CDR1 is SGHTA, CDR2 FQGTGA. V lost 1 base, J lost 7 bases, and 11 bases stayed unmatched. The CDR3 is CASSLIRTSGKVGNEQFF. For the CDR3, the DNA is TGTGCCAGCAGCTTAATCCGGACTAGCGGGAAGGTTGGGAATGAGCAGTTCTTC.

The chain couples TRBV14 to TRBJ2-7; either TRBD1 or TRBD2 may fit D (5 bases each). CDR3 length equals 17 residues. From germline, CDR1 is SGHDN and CDR2 FVKESK. Between the trimmed V and J ends, which lost 0 bases and 6 bases, there was a span of 21 bases. CDR3 protein: CASSQEKGRGTPGEQYF. The CDR3 DNA reads TGTGCCAGCAGCCAAGAAAAGGGACGGGGTACTCCGGGCGAGCAGTACTTC.

The V and J genes are TRBV28 and TRBJ2-3, with TRBD2 identical over 11 bases. The CDR3 loop spans 15 amino acids. Germline V lookup: CDR1 MDHEN, CDR2 SYDVKM. V gave up 5 bases and J gave up 6 bases; unmatched junction bases: 7. The CDR3 DNA reads as TGTGCCAGCAGTCTAGCGGGAGGCCCACGGGATACGCAGTATTTT. Translation: CASSLAGGPRDTQYF.

This clone was picked up a small number of times. The chain employs TRBV5-1 and TRBJ1-1; D uncertain. Germline CDR1 is SGHRS and CDR2 is YFSETQ. V was trimmed by 5 bases and J by 1 base, leaving 6 bases between them. This CDR3 has 12 amino acids. CDR3 in DNA: TGCGCCAGCAGTATAACGAACACTGAAGCTTTCTTT. This codes for CASSITNTEAFF.